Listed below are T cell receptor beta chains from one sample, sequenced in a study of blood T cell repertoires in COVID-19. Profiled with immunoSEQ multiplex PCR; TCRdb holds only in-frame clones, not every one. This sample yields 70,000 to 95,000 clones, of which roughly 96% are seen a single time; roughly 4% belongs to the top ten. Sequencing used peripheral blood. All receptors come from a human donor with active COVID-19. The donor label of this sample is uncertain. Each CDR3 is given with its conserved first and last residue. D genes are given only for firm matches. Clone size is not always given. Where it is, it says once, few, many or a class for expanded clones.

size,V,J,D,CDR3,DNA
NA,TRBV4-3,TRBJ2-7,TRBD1,CASSQGTGGSSYEQYF,TGCGCCAGCAGCCAAGGAACAGGGGGGAGCTCCTACGAGCAGTACTTC
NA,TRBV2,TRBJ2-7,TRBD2,CASSRTSGGRSEQYF,TGTGCCAGCAGTAGGACTAGCGGGGGTCGGAGCGAGCAGTACTTC
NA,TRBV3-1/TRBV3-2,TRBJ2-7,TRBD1,CASSVRDSGPPHYEQYF,TGTGCCAGCAGCGTCCGGGACAGTGGCCCCCCGCACTACGAGCAGTACTTC
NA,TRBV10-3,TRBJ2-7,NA,CAISESTGYYEQYF,TGTGCCATCAGTGAGTCGACGGGGTATTACGAGCAGTACTTC
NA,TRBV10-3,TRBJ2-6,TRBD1,CAIREGTDNSGANVLTF,TGTGCCATCAGGGAAGGGACAGACAACTCTGGGGCCAACGTCCTGACTTTC
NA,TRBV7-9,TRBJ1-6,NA,CASSLRGVDNSPLHF,TGTGCCAGCAGCTTGCGGGGTGTCGATAATTCACCCCTCCACTTT
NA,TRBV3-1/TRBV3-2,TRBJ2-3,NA,CASSQGGAFRADTQYF,TGTGCCAGCAGCCAAGGCGGGGCCTTCCGGGCGGATACGCAGTATTTT
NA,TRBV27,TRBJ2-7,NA,CASSSDSAEPRYEQYF,TGTGCCAGCAGTTCTGACTCGGCGGAGCCCCGGTACGAGCAGTACTTC
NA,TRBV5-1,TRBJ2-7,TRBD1,CASSLGGTGGSEQYF,TGCGCCAGCAGCTTGGGGGGGACAGGGGGCTCCGAGCAGTACTTC
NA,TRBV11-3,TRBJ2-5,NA,CASSLTPSQETQYF,TGTGCCAGCAGCTTAACCCCCAGTCAAGAGACCCAGTACTTC
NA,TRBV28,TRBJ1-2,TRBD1,CASSGNRGRDGYTF,TGTGCCAGCAGTGGAAACAGGGGACGGGATGGCTACACCTTC
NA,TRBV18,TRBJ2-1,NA,CASSPRDSTYNEQFF,TGTGCCAGCTCACCGCGGGACAGTACCTACAATGAGCAGTTCTTC
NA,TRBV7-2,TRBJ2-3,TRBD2,CASRLTSGSLTDTQYF,TGTGCCAGCAGACTTACTAGCGGGAGTCTCACAGATACGCAGTATTTT
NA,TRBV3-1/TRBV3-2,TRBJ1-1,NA,CASSQEGRDFNTEAFF,TGTGCCAGCAGCCAAGAAGGTAGGGACTTTAACACTGAAGCTTTCTTT
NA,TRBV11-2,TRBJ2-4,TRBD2,CASGFSGSAKNIQYF,TGTGCCAGCGGATTTAGCGGGTCAGCCAAAAACATTCAGTACTTC
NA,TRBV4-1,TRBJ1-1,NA,CASSQLARATEAFF,TGCGCCAGCAGCCAACTCGCCAGGGCCACTGAAGCTTTCTTT
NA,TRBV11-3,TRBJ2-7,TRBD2,CASSSSGGGYEQYF,TGTGCCAGCAGCTCCTCGGGCGGGGGCTACGAGCAGTACTTC
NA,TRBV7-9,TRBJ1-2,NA,CASSPYSTEPNYGYTF,TGTGCCAGCAGCCCGTATTCGACTGAACCTAACTATGGCTACACCTTC
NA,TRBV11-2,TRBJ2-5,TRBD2,CASSFTDSGRAGETQYF,TGTGCCAGCAGCTTCACTGACAGCGGGAGGGCCGGTGAGACCCAGTACTTC
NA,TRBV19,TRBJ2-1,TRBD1,CASSEGTAAREQFF,TGTGCCAGTAGTGAGGGGACAGCAGCTCGGGAGCAGTTCTTC
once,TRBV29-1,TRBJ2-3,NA,CSVAKGTDTQYF,TGCAGCGTTGCAAAGGGGACAGATACGCAGTATTTT
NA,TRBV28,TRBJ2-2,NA,CASSLWANANTGELFF,TGTGCCAGCAGTTTATGGGCCAACGCGAACACCGGGGAGCTGTTTTTT
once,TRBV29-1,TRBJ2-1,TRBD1,CSVETGPGMGDEQFF,TGCAGCGTAGAGACAGGGCCCGGGATGGGGGATGAGCAGTTCTTC
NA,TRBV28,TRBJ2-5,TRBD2,CASSPLGGGPQETQYF,TGTGCCAGCAGTCCCCTGGGCGGGGGGCCGCAAGAGACCCAGTACTTC
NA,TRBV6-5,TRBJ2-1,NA,CASSPGVGGEQFF,TGTGCCAGCAGCCCCGGTGTTGGCGGGGAGCAGTTCTTC
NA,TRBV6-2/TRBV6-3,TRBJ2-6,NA,CASSYLRDGSGANVLTF,TGTGCCAGCAGTTACTTGCGGGACGGCTCTGGGGCCAACGTCCTGACTTTC
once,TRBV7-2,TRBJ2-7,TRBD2,CASSLARGGQAGPGEQYF,TGTGCCAGCAGCTTAGCCCGGGGGGGGCAAGCGGGTCCAGGCGAGCAGTACTTC
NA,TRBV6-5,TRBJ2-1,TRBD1,CASSTGESSYNEQFF,TGTGCCAGCAGCACAGGGGAGAGCTCCTACAATGAGCAGTTCTTC
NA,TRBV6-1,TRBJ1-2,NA,CASSGRTREVMEGYTF,TGTGCCAGCAGTGGACGGACAAGAGAAGTAATGGAGGGCTACACCTTC
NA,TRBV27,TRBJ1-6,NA,CASSLMDRNSPLHF,TGTGCCAGCAGTTTGATGGACAGAAATTCACCCCTCCACTTT
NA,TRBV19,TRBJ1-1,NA,CASSPQGDFAEAFF,TGTGCCAGTAGCCCACAGGGTGATTTTGCTGAAGCTTTCTTT
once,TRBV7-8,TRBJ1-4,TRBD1,CASSLAPAGGRPTNEKLFF,TGTGCCAGCAGCTTAGCTCCGGCAGGGGGCCGACCAACTAATGAAAAACTGTTTTTT
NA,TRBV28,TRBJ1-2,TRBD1,CASSLTGQGARGYTF,TGTGCCAGCAGTCTTACCGGACAGGGGGCGCGAGGCTACACCTTC
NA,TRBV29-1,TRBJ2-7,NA,CSVEDLINYEQYF,TGCAGCGTTGAAGACCTAATAAACTACGAGCAGTACTTC
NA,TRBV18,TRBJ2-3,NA,CASSPSGRKELTDTQYF,TGTGCCAGCTCACCCAGCGGGCGTAAAGAACTCACAGATACGCAGTATTTT
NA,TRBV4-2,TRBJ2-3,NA,CASSQGAEGSTDTQYF,TGTGCCAGCAGCCAAGGAGCGGAAGGGAGCACAGATACGCAGTATTTT
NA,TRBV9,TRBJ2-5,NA,CASSVAPDYQETQYF,TGTGCCAGCAGCGTAGCCCCGGACTACCAAGAGACCCAGTACTTC
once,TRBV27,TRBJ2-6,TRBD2,CASSPRVSGGVSGANVLTF,TGTGCCAGCAGCCCTAGGGTTAGCGGGGGGGTCTCTGGGGCCAACGTCCTGACTTTC
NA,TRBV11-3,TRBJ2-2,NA,CASSLGQSNTGELFF,TGTGCCAGCAGCTTAGGACAATCGAACACCGGGGAGCTGTTTTTT
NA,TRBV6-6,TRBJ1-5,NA,CASCRGADPQHF,TGTGCCAGCTGCCGGGGAGCAGACCCCCAGCATTTT
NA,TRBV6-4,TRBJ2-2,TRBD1,CASRGQGTTGELFF,TGTGCCAGCAGGGGACAGGGGACCACCGGGGAGCTGTTTTTT
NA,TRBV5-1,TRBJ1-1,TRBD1,CASSKGARTEAFF,TGCGCCAGCAGCAAGGGGGCGCGAACTGAAGCTTTCTTT
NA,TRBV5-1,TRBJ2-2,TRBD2,CASSLGRPDTGELFF,TGCGCCAGCAGCCTCGGGAGGCCCGACACCGGGGAGCTGTTTTTT
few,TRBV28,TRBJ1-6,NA,CASTPRRRHNSPLHF,TGTGCCAGCACCCCGCGGAGGCGGCATAATTCACCCCTCCACTTT
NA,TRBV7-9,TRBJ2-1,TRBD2,CASSLVGLAGVNEQFF,TGTGCCAGCAGCTTAGTGGGACTAGCGGGAGTAAATGAGCAGTTCTTC
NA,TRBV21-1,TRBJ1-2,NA,CASSRPGVGDYGSGGYTF,TGTGCCAGCAGCAGGCCGGGGGTAGGGGACTATGGCAGTGGAGGCTACACCTTC
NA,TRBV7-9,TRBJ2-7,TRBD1,CASSDRDYEQYF,TGTGCCAGCAGTGACAGGGATTACGAGCAGTACTTC
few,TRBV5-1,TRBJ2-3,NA,CASSRWGDTDTQYF,TGCGCCAGCAGCAGATGGGGCGACACAGATACGCAGTATTTT
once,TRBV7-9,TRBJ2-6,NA,CASSLTGANVLTF,TGTGCCAGCAGCCTAACTGGGGCCAACGTCCTGACTTTC
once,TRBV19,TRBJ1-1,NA,CASSTGQQNTEAFF,TGTGCCAGTAGTACAGGACAGCAAAACACTGAAGCTTTCTTT
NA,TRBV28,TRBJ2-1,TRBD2,CASSSNSGSRDEQFF,TGTGCCAGCAGTAGTAATAGCGGGAGTAGAGATGAGCAGTTCTTC
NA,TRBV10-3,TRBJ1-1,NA,CAISMTDYTEAFF,TGTGCCATCAGTATGACAGACTACACTGAAGCTTTCTTT
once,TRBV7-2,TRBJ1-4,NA,CASSVRGQGEKLFF,TGTGCCAGCAGCGTCAGGGGACAAGGTGAAAAACTGTTTTTT
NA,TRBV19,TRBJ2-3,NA,CASSTLSPTDTQYF,TGTGCCAGTAGTACCTTGAGCCCTACAGATACGCAGTATTTT
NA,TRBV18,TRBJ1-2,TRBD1,CASSPPNRQGTYGYTF,TGTGCCAGCTCACCACCGAATAGACAGGGGACCTATGGCTACACCTTC